The 13 T cell receptor beta chains reported below all come from one sample, sequenced in a study of CXCR3-negative and CXCR3-positive naive CD8 T cells. General observations from the study: CXCR3-positive naive cells had TRB CDR3s that were more hydrophobic than CXCR3-negative naive cells had.

The antigens these receptors bind are not known. The libraries of TRB cDNA were prepared using 5' RACE with UMI labels. Reanalyzing the 5' RACE reads, TCRdb keeps one entry per CDR3 protein, without DNA. The data show under 150,000 distinct CDR3 sequences, and the top ten clones hold 0.41%. The sequenced sample consisted of naive CXCR3+ CD8+ T cells from blood. The subset denotes: CD45RO-CCR7+CD27+CD95- naive CD8+ T cells expressing CXCR3 (TNR3+). The receptors were gathered from a human donor in good health. Some clones in this sample may be carry-over from other donors' samples.

The rearrangement uses TRBV2 and TRBJ1-2. This CDR3 has 12 residues. Germline V gives CDR1 SNHLY, CDR2 FYNNEI. CDR3: CASSEAGSGYTF.

The chain carries TRBV29-1 and TRBJ2-3; TCRdb indicates TRBD1, and absent DNA this call remains unverified. The germline CDR1 and CDR2 sequences are SQVTM and ANQGSEA. The CDR3 has 16 residues. The CDR3 sequence: CSVEDFLFRDTDTQYF.

The rearrangement links TRBV4-2 to TRBJ2-2; TCRdb designates TRBD2, a call that cannot be tested without DNA. Germline V lookup: CDR1 LGHNA, CDR2 YNFKEQ. The CDR3 runs 19 residues. CDR3 in amino acids: CASSPTSLAEVLATGELFF.

This chain connects TRBV20-1 to TRBJ1-1; TCRdb gives TRBD1 as the D gene, but with no DNA this cannot be confirmed. CDR1 DFQATT and CDR2 SNEGSKA come from the germline V gene (reference sequence). The CDR3 has 15 amino acids. CDR3 residues: CSTNSQGPDWGEAFF.

The chain uses TRBV20-1 and TRBJ2-3; the TCRdb D gene call, TRBD2, has no DNA to confirm it. Germline V gene sequence: CDR1 DFQATT, CDR2 SNEGSKA (reference sequence). The CDR3 loop spans 15 amino acids. The chain's CDR3 is CSARPTSGSTDTQYF.

The chain joins TRBV14 to TRBJ2-7; TCRdb calls TRBD1, which cannot be checked without DNA. CDR1 is SGHDN, CDR2 FVKESK, per germline. The CDR3 is 15 residues long. CDR3 loop: CASSQRVPGQPFLYF.

CDR3 protein: CSARPETGGHYEQYF. This chain links TRBV20-1 with TRBJ2-7; with no DNA, the TCRdb D assignment of TRBD1 cannot be verified. Germline CDR1 reads DFQATT; CDR2 reads SNEGSKA (reference sequence). CDR3 length equals 15 residues.

CDR3: CASSQGGWGIDNEQFF. The chain couples TRBV3-1 to TRBJ2-1; TCRdb's assignment of TRBD1 cannot be checked, as there is no DNA. Germline V gives CDR1 LGHDT, CDR2 YNNKEL (reference sequence). This CDR3 comprises 16 residues.

The CDR3 region is CSARAEGAYEQYF. The V and J genes are TRBV20-1 and TRBJ2-7. The length of the CDR3 is 13 residues. Germline values: CDR1 DFQATT, CDR2 SNEGSKA (reference sequence).

V usage is TRBV4-3 and J usage is TRBJ1-1. The CDR3 sequence is 13 residues long. Per germline, CDR1 LGHNA and CDR2 YSLEER. The chain's CDR3 is CASSQEVATEAFF.

CDR3 residues: CASSLAGTGDYEQYF. The chain joins TRBV7-9 to TRBJ2-7; TCRdb proposes TRBD1, but this gene call is untestable without DNA. Germline CDR1 is SEHNR and CDR2 is FQNEAQ (reference sequence). The CDR3 covers 15 residues. The full variable domain, completed using reference TRBV7-9 and TRBJ2-7, is DTGVSQNPRHKITKRGQNVTFRCDPISEHNRLYWYRQTLGQGPEFLTYFQNEAQLEKSRLLSDRFSAERPKGSFSTLEIQRTEQGDSAMYLCASSLAGTGDYEQYFGPGTRLTVT.

This sequence joins TRBV20-1 and TRBJ2-7. Germline loops: CDR1 DFQATT, CDR2 SNEGSKA (reference sequence). The CDR3 runs to 11 residues. The CDR3 loop reads CSARDGYEQYF.

The chain recombines TRBV10-3 with TRBJ1-5. The CDR3 consists of 15 residues. Germline V CDR1 and CDR2: ENHRY, SYGVKD. CDR3 amino acids: CAISESPDSNQPQHF.